This T cell receptor beta chain stems from a study of cytomegalovirus exposure and HLA in healthy donors. General study findings and limits: Across donors, presence/absence analyses took sequencing depth to be roughly uniform. Later on, analysis showed that most CMV-associated TCR beta chains appeared to be HLA-restricted. Follow-up analysis seemed to connect common viral pathogens with several of the most significant clusters identified.

The junction had 13 bases not matched to a gene; V was cut back by 3 bases and J by 5 bases. The CDR3 runs 16 residues. The germline gives CDR1 KGHSH, CDR2 LQKENI. As regards this clone: What it binds is unknown.

The study ran its PCR with 60 Vbeta and 13 Jbeta primers. Clones were sequenced by immunoSEQ multiplex PCR, and TCRdb holds only the in-frame ones, with some missing. This sample yields under 170,000 clones, of which 79% are seen a single time; about 3.7% belongs to the top ten. This TCR derives from a human donor in good health. The chain couples TRBV18 to TRBJ2-7; TRBD1 matches at 7 bases. Input material: PBMCs. CDR3 region: CASSPVGDRVVDEQYF. The CDR3 nucleotides are TGTGCCAGCTCACCCGTCGGAGACAGGGTTGTCGACGAGCAGTACTTC.